Shown below are 31 T cell receptor beta chains from a single sample sequenced in a study of T cell repertoires in cytomegalovirus infection. Their target antigens are unknown. MiXCR, applied by TCRdb to the reads, yields one record per CDR3 protein. Counted here are just under 500,000 distinct CDR3 sequences, 30% to 35% occurring once; the ten biggest clones make up 15% to 20%. The sequenced sample was cultured PBMCs, obtained from culture after CMV antigen stimulation. These receptors were obtained from a human donor in good health (CMV status not recorded). Some clones in this sample may be carry-over from other donors' samples.

The J gene is TRBJ1-1, the V gene TRBV7-6; maybe TRBD1 (5 bases). The CDR3 runs 13 residues. Deletions cut 6 bases from V and 8 bases from J, with 16 bases between. CDR1 and CDR2 from the germline V gene are SGHVS and FNYEAQ. For the CDR3, the DNA is TGTGCCAGCAGGAATCTCAGGGCGGGGGAAGCTTTCTTT. This codes for CASRNLRAGEAFF.

This clonotype was picked up a small number of times. The V gene is TRBV7-2, the J gene TRBJ2-1; D ambiguous. With 7 bases removed from V and 3 bases from J, the gap between germline ends came to 10 bases. Germline CDR1 and CDR2: SGHTA and FQGNSA. The CDR3 runs to 13 residues. The CDR3: CASTYLYYNEQFF. The CDR3 DNA reads as TGTGCCAGCACTTACTTGTACTACAATGAGCAGTTCTTC. The full variable domain, its missing parts supplied by reference TRBV7-2 and TRBJ2-1, is GAGVSQSPSNKVTEKGKDVELRCDPISGHTALYWYRQSLGQGLEFLIYFQGNSAPDKSGLPSDRFSAERTGGSVSTLTIQRTQQEDSAVYLCASTYLYYNEQFFGPGTRLTVL.

This clonotype was seen a few times. The CDR3 sequence is CASSAMDSYEQYF. The CDR3 nucleotides are TGTGCCAGCAGCGCGATGGACTCCTACGAGCAGTACTTC. The chain uses TRBV7-6 and TRBJ2-7; D gene unclear. Germline lookup yields CDR1 SGHVS and CDR2 FNYEAQ. This CDR3 comprises 13 residues. V dropped 5 bases and J dropped 0 bases, with 8 bases sitting between them.

The gene calls are TRBV12-3 or TRBV12-4 and TRBJ1-5; D not resolved. CDR3 length: 12 residues. V was pared by 5 bases and J by 6 bases, with 8 bases between. This CDR3 reads CASSGPGQPQHF. The CDR3 DNA follows: TGTGCCAGCAGTGGCCCGGGTCAGCCCCAGCATTTT.

A few counts support this clonotype. The rearrangement joins TRBV28 to TRBJ2-7; possibly TRBD2 for D (6 bases). The V and J ends lost 10 bases and 3 bases respectively, with 22 bases between them. The CDR3 length is 15 residues. Germline CDR1 MDHEN, CDR2 SYDVKM. CDR3 region: CATLEPGLQHYEQYF. The CDR3 DNA follows: TGTGCCACCTTGGAACCGGGACTCCAACACTACGAGCAGTACTTC.

In this sample, this clonotype turned up many times. The chain has TRBV7-8 and TRBJ2-1; D is unresolved. Germline V gene lookup returns CDR1 SGHVS and CDR2 FQNEAQ. The length of the CDR3 is 15 residues. V was pared by 5 bases and J by 4 bases, with 15 bases between. CDR3 sequence: CASSLTEQLYNEQFF. The CDR3 nucleotides are TGTGCCAGCAGCCTCACCGAACAACTTTACAATGAGCAGTTCTTC. Drawing the rest from reference TRBV7-8 and TRBJ2-1, the complete variable domain is GAGVSQSPRYKVAKRGQDVALRCDPISGHVSLFWYQQALGQGPEFLTYFQNEAQLDKSGLPSDRFFAERPEGSVSTLKIQRTQQEDSAVYLCASSLTEQLYNEQFFGPGTRLTVL.

The count of this clonotype is one. The chain is built from TRBV6-2 or TRBV6-3 and TRBJ2-7; TRBD2 aligns across 8 bases. Germline V gene data show CDR1 as MNHEY and CDR2 as SVGEGT. Trimming removed 2 bases from V and 7 bases from J; junction bases left unmatched: 10. The CDR3 extends over 15 amino acids. CDR3 in DNA: TGTGCCAGCAGTTACCTGGCGGGAGGCGGGAGGGAGCAGTACTTC. Its protein product is CASSYLAGGGREQYF.

The V gene is TRBV30, the J gene TRBJ1-1; D is ambiguous. Germline lookup yields CDR1 GTSNPN and CDR2 SVGIG (reference sequence). The V and J ends lost 5 bases and 0 bases respectively, with 19 bases between them. This CDR3 region has 16 residues. CDR3 coding DNA: TGTGCCTGGCAGGTGTCGGGCAGGATGATGAACACTGAAGCTTTCTTT. Translated: CAWQVSGRMMNTEAFF.

This chain connects TRBV28 to TRBJ2-3, with TRBD2 as a possible D gene (6 bases). The CDR3 runs to 13 residues. CDR1 and CDR2 from the germline V gene are MDHEN and SYDVKM. The V gene lost 8 bases and the J gene lost 4 bases, with 13 bases spanning the gap. CDR3 sequence (DNA): TGTGCCAGCTGCAAGCGGGTGGCAGATACGCAGTATTTT. Translated, it gives CASCKRVADTQYF. Full variable domain (missing parts from reference TRBV28 and TRBJ2-3): DVKVTQSSRYLVKRTGEKVFLECVQDMDHENMFWYRQDPGLGLRLIYFSYDVKMKEKGDIPEGYSVSREKKERFSLILESASTNQTSMYLCASCKRVADTQYFGPGTRLTVL.

The chain joins TRBV20-1 to TRBJ2-7, with D hard to call. The germline V gene encodes CDR1 DFQATT and CDR2 SNEGSKA (reference sequence). V was cut by 0 bases and J by 2 bases, with 14 bases left in between. The CDR3 contains 15 residues. CDR3 coding DNA: TGCAGTGCTAGAGATAGTGGTGCTAATGCCTACGAGCAGTACTTC. Translation: CSARDSGANAYEQYF.

Only a few counts were recorded for this clonotype. The genes are TRBV28 and TRBJ2-1, with 14 positions matching TRBD2. The germline CDR1 and CDR2 sequences are MDHEN and SYDVKM. The V gene end was trimmed by 1 base and the J gene end by 9 bases; junction bases not matched to a gene: 8. CDR3 size: 17 residues. The CDR3 DNA is TGTGCCAGCAGTTTATCCAGACTAGCGGGAGGGCCAAGTGAGCAGTTCTTC. Protein product: CASSLSRLAGGPSEQFF.

The chain links TRBV5-6 to TRBJ2-5; TRBD2 matches 7 bases. The CDR3 is made up of 17 amino acids. V was pared by 1 base and J by 0 bases, with 9 bases of the junction left unmatched. Germline CDR1 reads SGHDT; CDR2 reads YYEEEE. CDR3 sequence (DNA): TGTGCCAGCAGCTTGATACGAAGCGGGGCGTACCAAGAGACCCAGTACTTC. It codes for CASSLIRSGAYQETQYF.

V usage is TRBV20-1 and J usage is TRBJ2-2; the D is unclear. Between the trimmed V and J ends, which lost 2 bases and 7 bases, there was a span of 11 bases. The CDR3 totals 13 residues. Germline CDR1 reads DFQATT; CDR2 reads SNEGSKA (reference sequence). The CDR3 loop reads CSARRSPGGELFF. The CDR3, as DNA: TGCAGTGCTAGAAGGTCCCCGGGCGGGGAGCTGTTTTTT.

The chain joins TRBV7-9 to TRBJ2-3; 7 nucleotides line up with TRBD1. This CDR3 contains 14 residues. V shed 5 bases, J shed 2 bases, and the junction held 4 bases outside the gene matches. Germline lookup yields CDR1 SEHNR and CDR2 FQNEAQ (reference sequence). CDR3 amino acids: CASSPGQYTDTQYF. The CDR3 DNA reads TGTGCCAGCAGCCCGGGACAGTACACAGATACGCAGTATTTT.

The chain is built from TRBV20-1 and TRBJ2-3; tentatively, D is TRBD2 (5 bases). V was trimmed by 1 base and J by 1 base, leaving 12 bases between them. Germline loops: CDR1 DFQATT, CDR2 SNEGSKA (reference sequence). This CDR3 comprises 15 residues. The CDR3 spells CSARVGSGRTDTQYF. CDR3 bases: TGCAGTGCTAGAGTAGGGAGCGGCCGCACAGATACGCAGTATTTT.

The V and J genes are TRBV20-1 and TRBJ1-5, with D unclear. Trimming pared 5 bases from V and 0 bases from J, leaving 14 bases between. This CDR3 has 15 residues. Germline V CDR1 and CDR2: DFQATT, SNEGSKA (reference sequence). Written as DNA, the CDR3 is TGCAGTGCTTCGAAACGAACTAGTAGCAATCAGCCCCAGCATTTT. It codes for CSASKRTSSNQPQHF.

The chain joins TRBV7-6 to TRBJ2-7; D gene ambiguous. Trimming took off 5 bases at V and 7 bases at J, with 15 bases between the two ends. CDR3 length: 13 residues. In germline, CDR1 is SGHVS, CDR2 FNYEAQ. The CDR3 coding sequence is TGTGCCAGCAGCCGCCGACTGGGCTTGGAGCAGTACTTC. Protein: CASSRRLGLEQYF.

The V gene is TRBV5-1, the J gene TRBJ2-3; unclear D gene. The germline V gene has CDR1 SGHRS and CDR2 YFSETQ. The CDR3 runs to 14 residues. V lost 0 bases and J lost 2, with 7 bases in between. As DNA, the CDR3 is TGCGCCAGCAGCTTGGTGACTGACACAGATACGCAGTATTTT. This codes for CASSLVTDTDTQYF.

This clonotype was detected only a few times. The genes are TRBV12-3 or TRBV12-4 and TRBJ2-1, with D maybe TRBD2 (6 bases). CDR3 length: 17 amino acids. V was shortened by 5 bases and J by 7 bases, with 24 bases between the two germline ends. The CDR3, as DNA: TGTGCCAGCAGTCTTCTGGAGGGGTCTAGTGGTAATAATGAGCAGTTCTTC. Its translation: CASSLLEGSSGNNEQFF.

This clonotype has more than one count but fewer than ten. J is TRBJ1-5 and V is TRBV6-2 or TRBV6-3, with TRBD1 matching 8 bases. Trimming took 8 bases from V and 1 from J; bases not matched to a gene: 7. Germline V gene sequence: CDR1 MNHEY, CDR2 SVGEGT. The CDR3 is 15 amino acids. CDR3 sequence (DNA): TGTGCCAGCGTCTCGCACAGGGGGAGCAATCAGCCCCAGCATTTT. Encoded protein: CASVSHRGSNQPQHF.

This clonotype was detected only a few times. V usage is TRBV24-1 and J usage is TRBJ2-1, with TRBD2 as a possible D gene (5 bases). The CDR3 length is 14 residues. V was clipped by 1 base and J by 6 bases, with 9 bases between them. The germline gives CDR1 KGHDR, CDR2 SFDVKD. This CDR3 reads CATSDLDGVNEQFF. The DNA of the CDR3 is TGTGCCACCAGTGATTTAGACGGGGTCAATGAGCAGTTCTTC.

V and J are TRBV6-1 and TRBJ2-7, with no clear D. CDR1 and CDR2 from the germline V gene are MNHNS and SASEGT. Trimming took off 2 bases at V and 2 bases at J, with 4 bases between the two ends. The CDR3 sequence is 12 residues long. In DNA form, the CDR3 reads TGTGCCAGCAGTGAACTCCCCTACGAGCAGTACTTC. Translating it yields CASSELPYEQYF.

V and J are TRBV29-1 and TRBJ2-2; 10 bases align to TRBD1. The CDR3 is 13 residues long. CDR1 SQVTM and CDR2 ANQGSEA come from the germline V gene. V lost 7 bases to trimming and J lost 6 bases; unmatched junction nucleotides: 5. The DNA of the CDR3 is TGCAGCGGAATAGGGACAGGGGCCGGGGAGCTGTTTTTT. Amino acid sequence: CSGIGTGAGELFF.

The chain recombines TRBV6-2 or TRBV6-3 with TRBJ2-3; D might be TRBD1 (6 bases). V gave up 6 bases and J gave up 2 bases, with 18 bases separating them. The CDR3 consists of 16 residues. Germline assignment: CDR1 MNHEY and CDR2 SVGEGT. The CDR3: CASRQRWGPYTDTQYF. CDR3 coding DNA: TGTGCCAGCAGGCAACGGTGGGGGCCGTACACAGATACGCAGTATTTT.

This clonotype has only a few counts. The chain is built from TRBV4-1 and TRBJ1-2; D gene uncertain. The germline CDR1 and CDR2 sequences are MGHRA and YSYEKL. Between the trimmed V and J ends, which lost 1 base and 5 bases, there was a span of 20 bases. This CDR3 is 17 amino acids long. CDR3 in amino acids: CASSQGTRLEGGYGYTF. In DNA form, the CDR3 reads TGCGCCAGCAGCCAAGGGACCCGACTGGAAGGAGGTTATGGCTACACCTTC.

This clonotype was detected many times. This chain links TRBV9 with TRBJ2-1; TRBD2 might be the D (6 bases). Looked up from germline, CDR1 is SGDLS and CDR2 is YYNGEE. Trimming took 7 bases from V and 7 from J, leaving 21 bases between them. The CDR3 runs 15 residues. CDR3 coding DNA: TGTGCCAGCGCGAAAGGTAGGGGAGGCCGGAATGAGCAGTTCTTC. It codes for CASAKGRGGRNEQFF.

CDR3 amino acids: CASSEGTRGDNEQFF. CDR3 DNA sequence: TGTGCCAGCAGTGAGGGGACTAGAGGGGACAATGAGCAGTTCTTC. The rearrangement uses TRBV6-1 and TRBJ2-1; 8 nucleotides line up with TRBD2. This CDR3 has 15 amino acids. Unmatched junction bases numbered 6, after V lost 3 bases and J lost 5 bases. Germline assignment: CDR1 MNHNS and CDR2 SASEGT.

The chain recombines TRBV6-5 with TRBJ2-7, with D perhaps TRBD2 (5 bases). The CDR3 totals 16 residues. The V gene's germline CDR1 is MNHEY and CDR2 SVGAGI. V lost 0 bases and J 0 bases, leaving 12 bases between the germline ends. This CDR3 reads CASSYSISGDSYEQYF. As DNA, the CDR3 is TGTGCCAGCAGTTACTCGATCTCCGGGGACTCCTACGAGCAGTACTTC.

This sequence joins TRBV7-6 and TRBJ2-5, with D perhaps matching TRBD1 (5 bases). This CDR3 region has 13 residues. V was clipped by 2 bases and J by 3 bases, with 7 bases between them. Germline V gene sequence: CDR1 SGHVS, CDR2 FNYEAQ. For the CDR3, the DNA is TGTGCCAGCAGCTTATCAGGGAAAGAGACCCAGTACTTC. This sequence encodes CASSLSGKETQYF.

V is TRBV4-3 and J is TRBJ1-2, with no clear D. CDR3 size: 16 residues. Trimming pared 2 bases from V and 1 base from J, leaving 14 bases between. Germline CDR1 LGHNA, CDR2 YSLEER. The CDR3 bases are TGCGCCAGCAGCCAAACCGGGCAGGCCCTTAACTATGGCTACACCTTC. It codes for CASSQTGQALNYGYTF.

This clonotype was seen more than once but under ten times. The chain recombines TRBV7-2 with TRBJ2-2, with D perhaps being TRBD1 or TRBD2 (6 bases each). Trimming took 3 bases from V and 7 from J, leaving 12 bases between them. The V gene's germline CDR1 is SGHTA and CDR2 FQGNSA. This CDR3 has 14 residues. This chain's CDR3 is CASSFGGQGGELFF. CDR3 in DNA: TGTGCCAGCAGCTTTGGGGGGCAGGGCGGGGAGCTGTTTTTT.